The 32 T cell receptor beta chains in this list originate from one sample, sequenced in a study of blood T cell repertoires in COVID-19. This table comes from immunoSEQ multiplex PCR, and its TCRdb copy is limited to in-frame clones, with some not included. The sample lists under 130,000 clones, around 87% seen once, with roughly 32% in the top ten. The sample taken for sequencing was peripheral blood. The receptors shown here come from a woman older than 75 with acute or convalescent COVID-19.

The chain links TRBV2 to TRBJ1-5; D remains ambiguous. The CDR3 loop spans 13 amino acids. V was trimmed by 6 bases and J by 0 bases, leaving 6 bases between them. Germline CDR1 reads SNHLY; CDR2 reads FYNNEI. The CDR3 DNA reads TGTGCCAGCAGAACAGATAGCAATCAGCCCCAGCATTTT. Its translation: CASRTDSNQPQHF.

The rearrangement uses TRBV19 and TRBJ1-5, with D possibly matching TRBD1 (6 bases). Germline CDR1 is LNHDA and CDR2 is SQIVND (reference sequence). The CDR3 totals 14 residues. Trimming cost V 3 bases and J 2 bases, with 8 bases left between them. The CDR3 DNA follows: TGTGCCAGTAGTATTGCAGGGGGCAATCAGCCCCAGCATTTT. It codes for CASSIAGGNQPQHF.

The chain employs TRBV24-1 and TRBJ2-1, with 10 bases identical to TRBD2. The J segment lost 8 bases and the V segment lost 3 bases, leaving 12 bases of the junction unmatched. The CDR3 runs to 17 residues. CDR1 KGHDR and CDR2 SFDVKD come from the germline V gene. In nucleotides, the CDR3 is TGTGCCACCAGTGATCCTGGGAGTAGCGGGGGGCTAGATGAGCAGTTCTTC. Protein product: CATSDPGSSGGLDEQFF.

The CDR3 loop reads CASSTRQGPSTYEQYF. The CDR3 DNA reads as TGTGCCAGCAGTACCCGACAGGGGCCCTCGACCTACGAGCAGTACTTC. The V call is TRBV27, the J call TRBJ2-7; 8 bases fit TRBD1. The germline gives CDR1 MNHEY, CDR2 SMNVEV (reference sequence). The CDR3 runs 16 residues. V was clipped by 5 bases and J by 2 bases; unmatched bases: 11.

This clone occurred a few times. The DNA is omitted, as the CDR3 cannot be located on it reliably, and the CDR3 follows TCRdb's listing. The chain joins TRBV12-3 or TRBV12-4 to TRBJ2-5; TRBD2 is the table's D call and was not checked against the DNA. With termini counted, the CDR3 has 11 amino acids. CDR3 loop: CASSTSETQYF.

V usage is TRBV25-1 and J usage is TRBJ2-1; the D gene is possibly TRBD2 (5 bases). Germline V CDR1 and CDR2: MGHDK, SYGVNS. This CDR3 has 18 amino acids. V lost 0 bases to trimming and J lost 5 bases, with 20 bases between them. In nucleotides, the CDR3 is TGTGCCAGCAGTGAATATATGAGGAACCGAGGGCCCCACAATGAGCAGTTCTTC. Amino acids: CASSEYMRNRGPHNEQFF.

The gene calls are TRBV9 and TRBJ2-5, with D maybe TRBD1 (5 bases). CDR1 and CDR2 (germline): SGDLS, YYNGEE. The CDR3 is made up of 15 amino acids. V was cut by 0 bases and J by 1 base, with 10 bases left in between. CDR3 DNA: TGTGCCAGCAGCGTAGGACAGTGGGGCCAAGAGACCCAGTACTTC. This codes for CASSVGQWGQETQYF. Looking up the rest from reference TRBV9 and TRBJ2-5 gives the full variable domain: DSGVTQTPKHLITATGQRVTLRCSPRSGDLSVYWYQQSLDQGLQFLIQYYNGEERAKGNILERFSAQQFPDLHSELNLSSLELGDSALYFCASSVGQWGQETQYFGPGTRLLVL.

The sample holds a few counts of this clone. V and J are TRBV7-2 and TRBJ1-2, with 9 bases aligning to TRBD1. The CDR3 spans 15 residues. V shed 5 bases, J shed 5 bases, and the junction held 9 bases outside the gene matches. CDR1 is SGHTA and CDR2 is FQGNSA in the germline V gene. The CDR3, as DNA: TGTGCCAGCAGCAACGCCGGGACAGGGCTATATGGCTACACCTTC. Its translation: CASSNAGTGLYGYTF.

CDR3 residues: CASSPREGLLNTIYF. CDR3 coding DNA: TGTGCCAGCTCACCACGGGAGGGCTTACTAAACACCATATATTTT. V gene TRBV18 combines with J gene TRBJ1-3; D unresolved. In germline, CDR1 is KGHSH, CDR2 LQKENI. V was cut by 1 base and J by 6 bases, with 13 bases left in between. The CDR3 spans 15 residues.

This clone was seen once. The V and J genes are TRBV5-5 and TRBJ2-5, with 7 bases identical to TRBD1. The junction had 9 bases not matched to a gene; V was cut back by 5 bases and J by 5 bases. The CDR3 is made up of 14 amino acids. Per germline, CDR1 SGHKS and CDR2 YYEKEE (reference sequence). The CDR3 DNA reads TGTGCCAGCAGGCCAGACAGGGTTTTGGAGACCCAGTACTTC. This translates into CASRPDRVLETQYF.

The genes are TRBV9 and TRBJ1-2; 9 positions agree with TRBD1. V lost 4 bases and J lost 4; bases outside the gene matches: 5. This CDR3 has 14 amino acids. Germline assignment: CDR1 SGDLS and CDR2 YYNGEE. The CDR3, as DNA: TGTGCCAGCAGCAAGGGACAGGGAGGCTATGGCTACACCTTC. It specifies CASSKGQGGYGYTF.

In its sample, this clone was seen once. The rearrangement joins TRBV18 to TRBJ2-7; D gene uncertain. V gave up 0 bases and J gave up 1 base, with 4 bases separating them. CDR1 and CDR2 from the germline V gene are KGHSH and LQKENI. The CDR3 sequence is 13 residues long. DNA of the CDR3: TGTGCCAGCTCACCACCCAGGTCCTACGAGCAGTACTTC. Protein: CASSPPRSYEQYF.

The chain uses TRBV6-5 and TRBJ1-2, with 12 bases that match TRBD1. The germline V gene encodes CDR1 MNHEY and CDR2 SVGAGI. V lost 6 bases and J lost 5; bases outside the gene matches: 4. The CDR3 has 14 residues. The CDR3 sequence: CASRPGQGAYGYTF. The CDR3 nucleotides are TGTGCCAGCAGGCCGGGACAGGGGGCTTATGGCTACACCTTC.

The CDR3 nucleotides are TGCGCCAGCAGCTTGTGGGGGGGAGATAGCAATCAGCCCCAGCATTTT. Translation: CASSLWGGDSNQPQHF. The chain carries TRBV5-1 and TRBJ1-5; D possibly corresponds to TRBD1 (5 bases). Trimming stripped 1 base from V and 0 bases from J, with 11 bases between. The CDR3 sequence is 16 residues long. CDR1 and CDR2 from the germline V gene are SGHRS and YFSETQ. Full variable domain (outside the CDR3, taken from reference TRBV5-1 and TRBJ1-5): KAGVTQTPRYLIKTRGQQVTLSCSPISGHRSVSWYQQTPGQGLQFLFEYFSETQRNKGNFPGRFSGRQFSNSRSEMNVSTLELGDSALYLCASSLWGGDSNQPQHFGDGTRLSIL.

The gene calls are TRBV5-1 and TRBJ1-1; 7 positions match TRBD1. CDR1 is SGHRS, CDR2 YFSETQ, per germline. Trimming removed 4 bases from V and 0 bases from J; junction bases left unmatched: 12. This CDR3 is 17 amino acids long. As DNA, the CDR3 is TGCGCCAGCAGCAGCCATCGGGACAGAACTATGAACACTGAAGCTTTCTTT. This gives the protein CASSSHRDRTMNTEAFF.

This clone was seen only once. This rearrangement joins TRBV4-1 to TRBJ2-3; 8 nucleotides align to TRBD1. The CDR3 totals 15 residues. V shed 3 bases, J shed 5 bases, and the junction held 7 bases outside the gene matches. The germline V gene encodes CDR1 MGHRA and CDR2 YSYEKL. In DNA form, the CDR3 reads TGCGCCAGCAGCCAGGTGGGACAGGCAAAAGATACGCAGTATTTT. It is translated as CASSQVGQAKDTQYF.

The CDR3 reads CASSLPGQGLDTQYF. In nucleotides, the CDR3 is TGTGCCAGCAGCTTGCCGGGACAGGGACTTGATACGCAGTATTTT. This sequence joins TRBV5-8 and TRBJ2-3; 9 bases agree with TRBD1. The J segment lost 6 bases and the V segment lost 1 base, leaving 6 bases of the junction unmatched. Germline assignment: CDR1 SGHTS and CDR2 YDEGEE. The CDR3 extends over 15 amino acids. The complete variable domain, with remaining parts taken from reference TRBV5-8 and TRBJ2-3, reads EAGVTQSPTHLIKTRGQQATLRCSPISGHTSVYWYQQALGLGLQFLLWYDEGEERNRGNFPPRFSGRQFPNYSSELNVNALELEDSALYLCASSLPGQGLDTQYFGPGTRLTVL.

This clone is a singleton in its sample. The gene calls are TRBV11-2 and TRBJ1-6, with D uncertain. The germline V and J ends were trimmed by 0 bases and 0 bases, with 6 bases remaining between them. Germline-derived CDR1 and CDR2 are SGHAT and FQNNGV. This CDR3 spans 16 amino acids. The CDR3 loop is CASSLDHSSYNSPLHF. CDR3 nucleotide sequence: TGTGCCAGCAGCTTAGATCATAGCTCCTATAATTCACCCCTCCACTTT.

The sample holds one count of this clone. The chain links TRBV10-3 to TRBJ2-3; 10 bases match TRBD2. The length of the CDR3 is 14 residues. Germline CDR1 and CDR2: ENHRY and SYGVKD. Trimming took 10 bases from V and 5 from J; bases not matched to a gene: 9. Here the CDR3 reads CATNSGGSGDTQYF. DNA of the CDR3: TGTGCCACGAATAGCGGGGGGTCGGGAGATACGCAGTATTTT.

The gene calls are TRBV7-9 and TRBJ2-5; D perhaps matches TRBD2 (7 bases). The CDR3 runs 15 residues. V lost 0 bases and J lost 1, with 9 bases in between. The germline gives CDR1 SEHNR, CDR2 FQNEAQ (reference sequence). The CDR3 region has the DNA TGTGCCAGCAGCTTAGCCCGGGGGGCCCAAGAGACCCAGTACTTC. It specifies CASSLARGAQETQYF.

V usage is TRBV2 and J usage is TRBJ2-3, with TRBD2 matching 14 bases. Germline CDR1 and CDR2: SNHLY and FYNNEI. This CDR3 has 15 amino acids. Germline trimming cut 8 bases from V and 2 bases from J; bases unmatched to any gene: 3. As DNA, the CDR3 is TGTGCCAGCGGGACTAGCGGGGGCAACACAGATACGCAGTATTTT. Translating it yields CASGTSGGNTDTQYF.

Only one count was recorded for this clone. The chain links TRBV29-1 to TRBJ1-1; D might be TRBD1 (6 bases). The CDR3 totals 12 residues. Trimming cost V 5 bases and J 4 bases, with 11 bases left between them. CDR1 SQVTM and CDR2 ANQGSEA come from the germline V gene. The CDR3 DNA reads TGCAGCGTTCTGGGGGGGCCCACTGAAGCTTTCTTT. Its translation: CSVLGGPTEAFF. The full variable domain, completed using reference TRBV29-1 and TRBJ1-1, is SAVISQKPSRDICQRGTSLTIQCQVDSQVTMMFWYRQQPGQSLTLIATANQGSEATYESGFVIDKFPISRPNLTFSTLTVSNMSPEDSSIYLCSVLGGPTEAFFGQGTRLTVV.

The chain carries TRBV7-9 and TRBJ1-6; TRBD1 matches 8 bases. The CDR3 consists of 15 residues. CDR1 SEHNR and CDR2 FQNEAQ come from the germline V gene (reference sequence). Losses at the gene ends were 5 bases for V and 4 bases for J; bases not matched to a gene: 4. The CDR3 region is CASSRTGNYNSPLHF. In nucleotides, the CDR3 is TGTGCCAGCAGCCGGACAGGGAATTATAATTCACCCCTCCACTTT.

This chain connects TRBV11-3 to TRBJ1-1, with TRBD1 as a possible D gene (5 bases). The CDR3 has 13 residues. V lost 6 bases and J lost 6, with 14 bases in between. Germline V CDR1 and CDR2: SGHNT, YENEEA. The CDR3 loop reads CASSQGGDAEAFF. The CDR3 region has the DNA TGTGCCAGCAGTCAGGGAGGGGACGCTGAAGCTTTCTTT. Using reference TRBV11-3 and TRBJ1-1 for the parts outside the CDR3, the full variable domain is EAGVVQSPRYKIIEKKQPVAFWCNPISGHNTLYWYLQNLGQGPELLIRYENEEAVDDSQLPKDRFSAERLKGVDSTLKIQPAELGDSAVYLCASSQGGDAEAFFGQGTRLTVV.

The rearrangement links TRBV2 to TRBJ1-5, with 12 bases identical to TRBD1. The V and J ends lost 4 bases and 4 bases, in that order; junction bases with no gene match: 5. CDR3 length equals 16 residues. Per germline, CDR1 SNHLY and CDR2 FYNNEI. The CDR3 DNA follows: TGTGCCAGCAGTGGGGGACAGGGGGCGGGTAATCAGCCCCAGCATTTT. Amino acid sequence: CASSGGQGAGNQPQHF.

V and J are TRBV5-1 and TRBJ1-1; no clear D. The V end was cut by 0 bases, the J end by 4 bases, with 13 bases between. This CDR3 contains 15 residues. The germline CDR1 and CDR2 sequences are SGHRS and YFSETQ. The CDR3 coding sequence is TGCGCCAGCAGCTTGGCCAGCGGGGTGGGCACTGAAGCTTTCTTT. It encodes CASSLASGVGTEAFF.

J is TRBJ1-2 and V is TRBV19; D is unresolved. V dropped 7 bases and J dropped 1 base, with 16 bases sitting between them. The CDR3 covers 15 residues. Germline V gene lookup returns CDR1 LNHDA and CDR2 SQIVND (reference sequence). Written as DNA, the CDR3 is TGTGCCAGTAAATTGTCGACACTCGATAACTATGGCTACACCTTC. It is translated as CASKLSTLDNYGYTF.

This chain joins TRBV5-1 and TRBJ1-6, with D tentatively TRBD1 (6 bases). This CDR3 is built from 18 residues. V was trimmed by 5 bases and J by 0 bases, leaving 18 bases between them. Germline V CDR1 and CDR2: SGHRS, YFSETQ. In DNA, the CDR3 is TGCGCCAGCAGTGTTTGGGGGCCCCGGAGCTCCTATAATTCACCCCTCCACTTT. Translated: CASSVWGPRSSYNSPLHF. Using reference TRBV5-1 and TRBJ1-6 for the parts outside the CDR3, the full variable domain is KAGVTQTPRYLIKTRGQQVTLSCSPISGHRSVSWYQQTPGQGLQFLFEYFSETQRNKGNFPGRFSGRQFSNSRSEMNVSTLELGDSALYLCASSVWGPRSSYNSPLHFGNGTRLTVT.

Comment on this clone: Mismatch with germline at one junction end may stem from a read error. V gene TRBV5-1 combines with J gene TRBJ2-3; 14 positions agree with TRBD2. The V gene's germline CDR1 is SGHRS and CDR2 YFSETQ. This CDR3 spans 17 amino acids. CDR3 nucleotide sequence: TGCGCCAGCAGCCTACCCTCGACTAGCGGGGGGGCAGAAACGCAGTATTTT. Translation gives CASSLPSTSGGAETQYF.

The J gene is TRBJ2-2, the V gene TRBV28, with unresolved D. Deletions cut 7 bases from V and 8 bases from J, with 17 bases between. This CDR3 is built from 14 residues. The V gene's germline CDR1 is MDHEN and CDR2 SYDVKM. In nucleotides, the CDR3 is TGTGCCAGCACCCCGTGGGCCGAATTGGGGGAGCTGTTTTTT. Translation gives CASTPWAELGELFF.

The rearrangement joins TRBV2 to TRBJ1-4; 7 bases align to TRBD1. From germline, CDR1 is SNHLY and CDR2 FYNNEI. V lost 4 bases and J lost 8; bases outside the gene matches: 7. This CDR3 has 14 residues. The CDR3: CASSVGRGAEKLFF. Written as DNA, the CDR3 is TGTGCCAGCAGTGTTGGCAGGGGGGCGGAAAAACTGTTTTTT. Complete variable domain (other parts from reference TRBV2 and TRBJ1-4): EPEVTQTPSHQVTQMGQEVILRCVPISNHLYFYWYRQILGQKVEFLVSFYNNEISEKSEIFDDQFSVERPDGSNFTLKIRSTKLEDSAMYFCASSVGRGAEKLFFGSGTQLSVL.

The chain couples TRBV12-2 to TRBJ1-2. TRBV12-2 is classified as a pseudogene. The CDR3 loop spans 13 amino acids. CDR3 sequence: CASRLHRDYGYTF. CDR3 in DNA: TGTGCAAGTCGCCTCCACCGGGACTATGGCTACACCTTC.